This T cell receptor (beta chain) appears in the sequencing data of a study of blood T cell repertoires in COVID-19 (TCRdb year 2020). In terms of the full investigation: Collaborator samples came from the United States, Italy and Spain and covered acute and convalescent phases of COVID-19. The sample metadata nearly always contained a de-identified subject ID, COVID-19 status, age in years and sex. The prospective study material was composed of cDNA or gDNA derived from T cells, B-cell-depleted T cells, or PBMCs. A freely available public database, intended as a resource for researchers studying the immune response to SARS-CoV-2, is where the repertoires were released. Where HLA class I and class II types were available, the types were taken from metadata supplied by the sample provider, not from assay-based typing. Samples came from the ongoing ImmuneRACE study (first 160 participants) plus 1,254 subjects from 6 global collaborators. Deeply sampled blood TCRbeta repertoires from subjects exposed to, actively infected with, or recovered from COVID-19 were included in the dataset.

General study outcomes and caveats: The amount of clinical and demographic metadata varied by source and participant and was provided uncurated.

TCRbeta CDR3 regions were amplified from genomic DNA by means of the immunoSEQ Assay, a bias-controlled multiplex PCR. The authors' analysis ran thus. The number of nucleated cells in each sample was estimated from the amplification of reference gene primers within the assay. To quantify the absolute abundance of each unique TCRbeta CDR3 rearrangement, sequence reads were collapsed and filtered. For each sample, productive Simpson clonality was calculated as the square root of Simpson's diversity index across productive rearrangements. In its TCRdb copy, this immuneACCESS table keeps in-frame sequences only and misses some clones. Where compared with another copy, unresolved V genes explain less than half of these, and the others have no known cause. The V and J calls and clone size are taken from that table; D and trimming were inferred from the DNA. For this sample the table gives approximately 200,000 clones, of which under 90% were detected only once. Clones ranked in the top ten supply roughly 20% of the sample.

This clone was counted a single time. No antigen is known for it. Per-base qualities were not stored, and no clone one base away is much larger. At one collaborating source in Seattle, patients were enrolled during active infection and were followed longitudinally through the course of disease. The collaborating institutions used their own protocols to collect whole blood in K2EDTA tubes. For TCRbeta analysis, collaborators shipped samples in one of three forms: frozen whole blood, isolated PBMCs, or DNA extracted from either of those sample types. The material sequenced was peripheral blood. The clonotype comes from an older person with COVID-19, enrolled during active disease.

This receptor has the CDR3 CASSLRGGGETQYF. The sequenced DNA is TGTGCCAGCAGTCTGCGGGGGGGCGGAGAGACCCAGTACTTC. The chain joins TRBV2 to TRBJ2-5; the central 9 bases match TRBD2. Trimming takes 5 bases off V and 4 bases off J; junction bases not matched to a gene: 5. The CDR3, from cysteine to phenylalanine, totals 14 residues. Just CDR3 DNA is preserved here, 42 bases in frame from base 1. CDR1 SNHLY and CDR2 FYNNEI were looked up in the germline V gene.